The text below deals with one T cell receptor beta chain. The germline V gene has CDR1 MNHEY and CDR2 SVGEGT. Trimming took 5 bases from V and 7 from J, leaving 14 bases between them. The CDR3 covers 14 residues. This sample was taken from a study of human T cells and chemical hapten exposure. TCRdb fed the RACE reads into MiXCR, producing one record per CDR3 protein. This table holds some 89,000 distinct CDR3 sequences, roughly a quarter found once. Time point of the sample: patch test 3, about 24 weeks after DPC sensitization. Treatment meaning: therapeutic diphenylcyclopropenone sensitization with weekly scalp DPC.

The chain has TRBV6-2 or TRBV6-3 and TRBJ1-4, with unresolved D. The sequenced sample was whole blood, obtained in connection with sensitization to the hapten diphenylcyclopropenone (DPC). The receptor was derived from a man in his forties or fifties with alopecia areata. Some clones in this sample may be carry-over from other donors' samples. CDR3: CASSRGGISEKLFF. Written as DNA, the CDR3 is TGTGCCAGCAGTAGAGGAGGTATTAGTGAAAAACTGTTTTTT.